This T cell receptor (beta chain) was documented in a study of blood T cell repertoires in COVID-19. In the study overall: Specimens from acute and convalescent COVID-19 originated in the United States, Italy and Spain. Nucleic acid was either cDNA or gDNA, and it came from T cells, B-cell-depleted T cells, or PBMCs.

Authors' methods: The assay estimated nucleated cells by amplifying reference gene primers. Measured with immunoSEQ multiplex PCR; TCRdb has only the in-frame clones, and not every one. The D gene and trimming were derived from the DNA, and the V and J assignments and clone size from that table. Of just under 100,000 clones detected, around 84% appear once; the ten largest clones hold approximately 12%. The sequenced sample consisted of peripheral blood. The receptor comes from a woman aged 60-75 years in a cohort sampled during active or convalescent COVID-19.

The CDR3 reads CASSEGTGGKETQYF. CDR3 in DNA: TGTGCCAGCAGTGAGGGGACAGGGGGCAAAGAGACCCAGTACTTC. The V gene is TRBV2, the J gene TRBJ2-5; 12 nucleotides align to TRBD1. J gave up 3 bases and V 3 bases, and 2 bases lay outside the gene matches. The CDR3 is made up of 15 amino acids. Per germline, CDR1 SNHLY and CDR2 FYNNEI.